This T cell receptor beta chain originates from a study of blood T cell repertoires in COVID-19. The wider study: The United States, Italy and Spain provided the acute and convalescent COVID-19 samples.

Germline V gene sequence: CDR1 MDHEN, CDR2 SYDVKM. The CDR3 has 15 residues. After removal of 2 bases from V and 3 bases from J, the junction contained 5 bases not matched to a gene. TCRdb keeps only in-frame clones here, not all; method: immunoSEQ multiplex PCR. The data contain approximately 110,000 clones, around 83% of them singletons. V gene TRBV28 combines with J gene TRBJ1-1, with 8 bases matching TRBD1. The sequence came from a human donor in a cohort sampled during active COVID-19. The source material was peripheral blood. The CDR3 sequence: CASSLTAGGYTEAFF. The CDR3 DNA reads TGTGCCAGCAGTTTAACGGCAGGGGGCTACACTGAAGCTTTCTTT.